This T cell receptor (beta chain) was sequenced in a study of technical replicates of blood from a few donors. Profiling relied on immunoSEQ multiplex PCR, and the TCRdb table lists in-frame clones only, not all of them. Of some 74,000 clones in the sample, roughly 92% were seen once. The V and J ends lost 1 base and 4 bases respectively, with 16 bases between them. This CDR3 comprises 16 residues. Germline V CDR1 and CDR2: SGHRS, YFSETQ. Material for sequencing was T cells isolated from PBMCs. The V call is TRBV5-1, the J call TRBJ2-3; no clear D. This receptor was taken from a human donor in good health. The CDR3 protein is CASSLSGGALPDTQYF. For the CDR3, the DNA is TGCGCCAGCAGCTTGTCTGGTGGAGCTCTCCCAGATACGCAGTATTTT.